This TCR beta chain is from a study of CD8 T cells in ankylosing spondylitis listed by TCRdb under 2017. For the wider study: T cell receptor beta repertoires were profiled in healthy donors and ankylosing spondylitis patients so that disease-linked TCR variants could be found. The full study cohort comprised roughly 24 ankylosing spondylitis patients and 85 to 120 healthy donors. Peripheral blood was sampled, and synovial fluid was also collected from ankylosing spondylitis patients.

This clonotype was counted at least ten times. Its antigen is not yet known. No base qualities exist here, and no much larger clone lies one base off it. Sequencing relied on an Illumina HiSeq 2500. TCR beta libraries were prepared by quantitative 5'-RACE with molecular barcodes. The original pipeline was this. A new computational method based on a probabilistic model of VDJ rearrangement was used to identify disease-linked TCR variants. TCRdb reran the public reads through fastp at Q25 and MiXCR, keeping productive beta chains. Rows with a matching CDR3 protein are joined into one entry that keeps the most common DNA and genes. These V and J calls are TCRdb output, not the study's own analysis. The sample table lists some 130,000 distinct CDR3 sequences, 6% to 8.5% of them with a count of one. The ten largest clones capture over 10% of the sample. Overall study results and their limits: In peripheral blood, the disease-linked clones were found at relatively low frequencies and had a CD8+ phenotype. The disease-linked clones were reported to be significantly enriched in matched synovial fluid samples from ankylosing spondylitis patients. Blood from ankylosing spondylitis patients appeared to be characterized by a TCR beta motif made up of several highly homologous amino acid variants. Some motif variants were previously reported in synovial fluid and blood of reactive arthritis patients, suggesting common disease-initiation mechanisms.

Including cysteine and phenylalanine, the CDR3 has 14 amino acids. Only the CDR3 portion is preserved as DNA: 42 bases, with reading frame beginning at the first base. CDR1 is given as SQVTM and CDR2 as ANQGSEA, both from the germline V gene. Relative to germline, V is missing 2 bases and J is missing 2 bases, with 4 bases of the junction outside any gene match. The clonotype was recovered from a female donor with ankylosing spondylitis or in good health (not recorded which). The chain employs TRBV29-1 and TRBJ2-3, and 7 junction bases match TRBD1. Sequenced: blood, either unsorted or a sorted T cell fraction (not recorded which). This receptor has the CDR3 CSVETGAPTDTQYF. The base sequence is TGCAGCGTTGAAACAGGGGCCCCCACAGATACGCAGTATTTT.